These 31 T cell receptor beta chains were all obtained from the same sample, sequenced in a study of T-cell reconstitution after alpha-beta-depleted transplantation in children. Unique molecular identifiers tagged the TCRbeta library. TCRdb fed the PCR reads into MiXCR, producing one record per CDR3 protein. The sample contains 300,000 to 400,000 distinct CDR3 sequences, 13% of which appear only once. Source: PBMCs, taken from the stem cell graft. All receptors come from a human donor who donated a stem cell graft to a child with Fanconi anemia.

This clonotype was seen many times. V is TRBV10-3 and J is TRBJ1-3; D ambiguous. CDR1 is ENHRY and CDR2 is SYGVKD in the germline V gene. Trimming removed 3 bases at V and 2 bases at J, with 11 bases between. The CDR3 has 15 residues. DNA of the CDR3: TGTGCCATCAGTGATTCGGTGGGGACTGGAAACACCATATATTTT. Translating it yields CAISDSVGTGNTIYF.

The J gene is TRBJ2-7, the V gene TRBV18, with D unclear. The V end was cut by 0 bases, the J end by 2 bases, with 8 bases between. Germline CDR1 and CDR2: KGHSH and LQKENI. CDR3 length: 14 amino acids. Here the CDR3 reads CASSPPGLPYEQYF. CDR3 bases: TGTGCCAGCTCACCACCGGGGTTACCCTACGAGCAGTACTTC.

This clonotype was detected many times. The chain has TRBV5-6 and TRBJ2-2; 10 positions match TRBD1. This CDR3 comprises 17 residues. With V trimmed by 4 bases and J by 4 bases, 10 bases remained unmatched. Germline V gene lookup returns CDR1 SGHDT and CDR2 YYEEEE. CDR3 loop: CASSPPGQGFGTGELFF. CDR3 DNA sequence: TGTGCCAGCAGCCCTCCGGGACAGGGGTTCGGCACCGGGGAGCTGTTTTTT.

This clonotype was seen a handful of times. This chain joins TRBV4-3 and TRBJ1-6; weak D call: TRBD1 (5 bases). Germline V CDR1 and CDR2: LGHNA, YSLEER. The ends were cut back, 3 bases at V and 0 bases at J, with 9 bases in the middle. This CDR3 has 16 amino acids. CDR3 protein: CASSQDIGSYNSPLHF. DNA of the CDR3: TGCGCCAGCAGCCAGGACATCGGCTCCTATAATTCACCCCTCCACTTT.

This clonotype occurred many times. V gene TRBV20-1 combines with J gene TRBJ1-4; D remains unclear. Germline V lookup: CDR1 DFQATT, CDR2 SNEGSKA (reference sequence). Deletions cut 3 bases from V and 10 bases from J, with 15 bases between. The CDR3 is 13 residues long. The CDR3, as DNA: TGCAGTGCTAGGTCTGGGAATGGAGGAAAACTGTTTTTT. Protein product: CSARSGNGGKLFF.

On this clonotype: A much larger clone lies one base from this, so it may be a read error. The chain recombines TRBV6-5 with TRBJ1-3, with D possibly matching TRBD1 (5 bases). The CDR3 consists of 15 residues. Germline V gene sequence: CDR1 MNHEY, CDR2 SVGAGI. Between the trimmed V and J ends, which lost 2 bases and 0 bases, there was a span of 8 bases. CDR3 DNA sequence: TGTGCCAGCAGTTACGGGGGGACCTCTGGAAACACCATATATTTT. Residues: CASSYGGTSGNTIYF.

This clonotype was detected many times. This rearrangement joins TRBV12-3 or TRBV12-4 to TRBJ1-1; 7 bases fit TRBD1. This CDR3 spans 14 amino acids. V trimming: 5 bases; J trimming: 1 base; junction bases outside the gene matches: 4. In DNA form, the CDR3 reads TGTGCCAGCAGTCTGGGACAGTCGAACACTGAAGCTTTCTTT. Translating it yields CASSLGQSNTEAFF.

The rearrangement joins TRBV20-1 to TRBJ2-1; 7 nucleotides align to TRBD1. V shed 0 bases and J 2 bases; nucleotides not matched to a gene: 22. CDR3 size: 21 residues. Per germline, CDR1 DFQATT and CDR2 SNEGSKA (reference sequence). The CDR3, as DNA: TGCAGTGCTAGAGATTGGAGGAGCTTCCTTGGGGACAGCAATCCCTACAATGAGCAGTTCTTC. The encoded protein is CSARDWRSFLGDSNPYNEQFF.

The chain couples TRBV12-3 or TRBV12-4 to TRBJ2-2, with 12 positions matching TRBD1. This CDR3 contains 15 residues. Trimming cost V 5 bases and J 15 bases; bases outside gene matches: 13. CDR3 coding DNA: TGTGCCAGCAGTCTAACGGGACAGGGGGCAAATAGGGTGTTTTTT. Its protein product is CASSLTGQGANRVFF.

This clonotype has a handful of counts. The CDR3 bases are TGTGCCAGTAGTTCCCAGGGCAGTCAAGCTTTCTTT. Protein: CASSSQGSQAFF. The V gene is TRBV19, the J gene TRBJ1-1, with D possibly matching TRBD1 (5 bases). This CDR3 contains 12 residues. Germline V gene data show CDR1 as LNHDA and CDR2 as SQIVND (reference sequence). The V gene lost 5 bases and the J gene lost 9 bases, with 13 bases spanning the gap.

The rearrangement joins TRBV18 to TRBJ1-1; TRBD1 agrees at 7 bases. This CDR3 has 16 residues. Trimming cost V 5 bases and J 0 bases; bases outside gene matches: 9. The germline CDR1 and CDR2 sequences are KGHSH and LQKENI. CDR3 amino acids: CASSSRQGSMNTEAFF. The CDR3 DNA reads as TGTGCCAGCTCATCAAGACAGGGCTCTATGAACACTGAAGCTTTCTTT.

The V gene is TRBV4-3, the J gene TRBJ2-7; TRBD2 matches at 10 bases. The CDR3 loop spans 14 amino acids. V shed 1 base, J shed 11 bases, and the junction held 8 bases outside the gene matches. Germline V CDR1 and CDR2: LGHNA, YSLEER. The CDR3 is CASSQVASGGEKYF. DNA of the CDR3: TGCGCCAGCAGCCAAGTGGCTAGCGGGGGAGAAAAGTACTTC.

This clonotype was seen a few times. The chain has TRBV6-5 and TRBJ2-5; no clear D. V was shortened by 6 bases and J by 5 bases, with 10 bases between the two germline ends. CDR1 and CDR2 (germline): MNHEY, SVGAGI. The CDR3 is 12 amino acids. The CDR3 DNA reads TGTGCCAGCAGCTCCCCCGACGAGACCCAGTACTTC. The encoded protein is CASSSPDETQYF.

The chain carries TRBV20-1 and TRBJ1-1; 10 bases align to TRBD1. CDR3 length: 15 amino acids. V shed 5 bases and J 3 bases; nucleotides not matched to a gene: 9. The germline gives CDR1 DFQATT, CDR2 SNEGSKA (reference sequence). The CDR3 sequence is CSAARRGTGDTEAFF. The CDR3 nucleotides read TGCAGTGCTGCCCGGAGGGGGACAGGGGACACTGAAGCTTTCTTT.

CDR3 loop: CASSPYRQPQHF. The CDR3 DNA reads as TGTGCCAGCAGTCCCTACCGTCAGCCCCAGCATTTT. V is TRBV28 and J is TRBJ1-5; no clear D. V was trimmed by 5 bases and J by 6 bases, leaving 8 bases between them. Germline CDR1 is MDHEN and CDR2 is SYDVKM. The CDR3 loop spans 12 amino acids.

The rearrangement uses TRBV2 and TRBJ2-5, with D maybe TRBD2 (7 bases). V was cut by 1 base and J by 4 bases, with 13 bases left in between. The CDR3 sequence is 15 residues long. Germline CDR1 SNHLY, CDR2 FYNNEI. The CDR3 nucleotides are TGTGCCAGCAGTGAAGGAACAGGGAGGGGAGAGACCCAGTACTTC. It specifies CASSEGTGRGETQYF. The variable domain in full, completed from reference TRBV2 and TRBJ2-5, reads EPEVTQTPSHQVTQMGQEVILRCVPISNHLYFYWYRQILGQKVEFLVSFYNNEISEKSEIFDDQFSVERPDGSNFTLKIRSTKLEDSAMYFCASSEGTGRGETQYFGPGTRLLVL.

This chain connects TRBV6-1 to TRBJ1-5; D unclear. Per germline, CDR1 MNHNS and CDR2 SASEGT. CDR3 length equals 14 residues. Trimming removed 6 bases from V and 5 bases from J, with 14 bases in between. CDR3 sequence (DNA): TGTGCCAGCAGGCGGGGTAGGCCCGATCAGCCCCAGCATTTT. Its protein product is CASRRGRPDQPQHF.

This clonotype was counted ten times or more. DNA for the CDR3: TGTGCCAGCAGCTTCGATAACCTTCAAGAGACCCAGTACTTC. Encoded protein: CASSFDNLQETQYF. This chain joins TRBV7-8 and TRBJ2-5; no clear D gene. CDR3 length: 14 amino acids. V shed 3 bases and J shed 2 bases, with 10 bases lying between them. From germline, CDR1 is SGHVS and CDR2 FQNEAQ.

This clonotype was recorded a few times. The chain employs TRBV25-1 and TRBJ1-4; D gene uncertain. Looked up from germline, CDR1 is MGHDK and CDR2 is SYGVNS. The germline V and J ends were trimmed by 5 bases and 10 bases, with 11 bases remaining between them. This CDR3 region has 12 residues. The CDR3: CASSSYGGKLFF. CDR3 DNA: TGTGCCAGCAGTAGCTACGGTGGAAAACTGTTTTTT.

This clonotype showed up just a few times. The chain links TRBV7-8 to TRBJ1-2; 8 nucleotides align to TRBD1. The germline V gene encodes CDR1 SGHVS and CDR2 FQNEAQ. This CDR3 has 15 residues. V lost 1 base and J lost 13; bases outside the gene matches: 14. CDR3 nucleotides: TGTGCCAGCAGCTTAGTGTCCAGGGGGCGCAGCCAGGGCACCTTC. Its translation: CASSLVSRGRSQGTF.

Many counts were recorded for this clonotype. The chain joins TRBV5-1 to TRBJ1-1, with D hard to call. Deletions cut 4 bases from V and 1 base from J, with 14 bases between. CDR1 is SGHRS, CDR2 YFSETQ, per germline. The CDR3 sequence is 15 residues long. The CDR3 is CASSRSLDTNTEAFF. CDR3 bases: TGCGCCAGCAGCCGGAGCTTAGACACGAACACTGAAGCTTTCTTT.

This clonotype was recorded a few times. The chain is built from TRBV4-2 and TRBJ2-2; 10 bases match TRBD2. Germline V gene lookup returns CDR1 LGHNA and CDR2 YNFKEQ. Trimming took 2 bases from V and 5 from J; bases not matched to a gene: 8. The CDR3 is 17 amino acids. The CDR3 nucleotides are TGTGCCAGCAGCCAAACCAAAAGCGGGGGGGCGACCGGGGAGCTGTTTTTT. Encoded protein: CASSQTKSGGATGELFF.

In its sample, this clonotype was seen a few times. A read error may account for a junction end that differs from germline. The chain is built from TRBV3-1 and TRBJ2-5; D is possibly TRBD1 or TRBD2 (6 bases each). Germline lookup yields CDR1 LGHDT and CDR2 YNNKEL (reference sequence). CDR3 size: 15 residues. Written as DNA, the CDR3 is TGTGCCAGCACCCAAGTTCTAGAGGGGGGTGAGACCCAGTACTTC. Translation gives CASTQVLEGGETQYF.

At least ten counts were recorded for this clonotype. The genes are TRBV12-3 or TRBV12-4 and TRBJ2-1; tentative D call: TRBD1 (6 bases). The V gene lost 4 bases and the J gene lost 1 base, with 11 bases spanning the gap. This CDR3 is built from 15 residues. CDR3 sequence reads: CASSSDRWSYNEQFF. The CDR3 DNA sequence: TGTGCCAGCAGTTCCGACAGGTGGTCCTACAATGAGCAGTTCTTC.

V usage is TRBV28 and J usage is TRBJ2-1; no clear D. V gave up 3 bases and J gave up 6 bases, with 12 bases separating them. From germline, CDR1 is MDHEN and CDR2 SYDVKM. The CDR3 runs to 14 residues. CDR3 bases: TGTGCCAGCAGTTTGACACTCGGCATCAATGAGCAGTTCTTC. Its protein is CASSLTLGINEQFF.

This clonotype was recorded a few times. The chain combines TRBV2 with TRBJ2-1; 8 bases align to TRBD2. J was trimmed by 4 bases and V by 0 bases; bases with no gene match: 5. Germline CDR1 SNHLY, CDR2 FYNNEI. The CDR3 covers 16 residues. CDR3 sequence: CASSEALLAEYNEQFF. The CDR3 DNA sequence: TGTGCCAGCAGTGAAGCGTTACTAGCGGAATACAATGAGCAGTTCTTC.

This clonotype was recorded many times. This chain links TRBV20-1 with TRBJ2-3; 7 bases line up with TRBD2. CDR1 DFQATT and CDR2 SNEGSKA come from the germline V gene (reference sequence). Losses at the gene ends were 5 bases for V and 2 bases for J; bases not matched to a gene: 10. The CDR3 runs to 15 residues. CDR3 amino acids: CSALTGTTYTDTQYF. CDR3 DNA: TGCAGTGCTCTTACCGGGACTACATACACAGATACGCAGTATTTT.

This clonotype was found many times. The rearrangement joins TRBV5-6 to TRBJ2-3, with no clear D. V lost 2 bases, J lost 1 base, and 8 bases lay in between. Germline CDR1 SGHDT, CDR2 YYEEEE. The CDR3 extends over 14 amino acids. CDR3 DNA sequence: TGTGCCAGCAGCTTACAAGGGCGCACAGATACGCAGTATTTT. Translation: CASSLQGRTDTQYF.

The chain uses TRBV13 and TRBJ2-5, with no clear D. In germline, CDR1 is PRHDT, CDR2 FYEKMQ (reference sequence). This CDR3 spans 11 amino acids. V was shortened by 4 bases and J by 7 bases, with 7 bases between the two germline ends. In DNA form, the CDR3 reads TGTGCCAGCAGCTCCGCCGGGACCCAGTACTTC. Translation gives CASSSAGTQYF.

This clonotype turned up a few times. V and J are TRBV10-2 and TRBJ2-1, with 9 positions matching TRBD1. Per the germline V gene, CDR1 is WSHSY and CDR2 is SAAADI. The CDR3 has 15 residues. Germline trimming cut 7 bases from V and 5 bases from J; bases unmatched to any gene: 9. CDR3 loop: CASILQRDRDNEQFF. CDR3 nucleotides: TGCGCCAGCATTCTGCAAAGGGACAGGGACAATGAGCAGTTCTTC.

This clonotype was seen many times. This chain joins TRBV4-2 and TRBJ2-7; a possible D gene is TRBD1 (5 bases). There are 14 residues in the CDR3. In germline, CDR1 is LGHNA, CDR2 YNFKEQ. V shed 1 base and J shed 6 bases, with 13 bases lying between them. CDR3 region: CASSQGRRAGEQYF. CDR3 DNA: TGTGCCAGCAGCCAAGGACGCAGGGCCGGCGAGCAGTACTTC.